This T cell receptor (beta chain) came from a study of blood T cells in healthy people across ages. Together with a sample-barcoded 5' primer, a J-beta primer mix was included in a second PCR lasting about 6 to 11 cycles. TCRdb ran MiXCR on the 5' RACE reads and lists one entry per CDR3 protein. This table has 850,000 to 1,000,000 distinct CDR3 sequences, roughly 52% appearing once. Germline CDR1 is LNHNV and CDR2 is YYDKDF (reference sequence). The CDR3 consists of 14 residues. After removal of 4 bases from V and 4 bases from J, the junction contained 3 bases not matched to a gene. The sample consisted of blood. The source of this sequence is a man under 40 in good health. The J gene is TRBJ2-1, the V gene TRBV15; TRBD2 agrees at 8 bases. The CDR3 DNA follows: TGTGCCACCAGCACCGGGACTAGGTACAATGAGCAGTTCTTC. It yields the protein CATSTGTRYNEQFF.